These 32 T cell receptor beta chains were all obtained from the same sample, sequenced in a study of blood T cell repertoires in COVID-19. Assay used: immunoSEQ multiplex PCR; TCRdb lists only in-frame clones, some missing. Here the sample spans some 450,000 clones, around nine tenths being singletons. The sample taken for sequencing was peripheral blood. The receptors were sampled from a young man with COVID-19, enrolled during active disease.

The gene calls are TRBV2 and TRBJ1-1; 8 bases fit TRBD1. In germline, CDR1 is SNHLY, CDR2 FYNNEI. J was trimmed by 7 bases and V by 3 bases; bases with no gene match: 4. CDR3 length: 13 amino acids. The CDR3 region has the DNA TGTGCCAGCAGTGATGGGACAGGAGGTGAAGCTTTCTTT. The encoded protein is CASSDGTGGEAFF. Full variable domain (rest looked up from reference TRBV2 and TRBJ1-1): EPEVTQTPSHQVTQMGQEVILRCVPISNHLYFYWYRQILGQKVEFLVSFYNNEISEKSEIFDDQFSVERPDGSNFTLKIRSTKLEDSAMYFCASSDGTGGEAFFGQGTRLTVV.

V is TRBV9 and J is TRBJ2-7, with 7 bases lining up with TRBD2. There are 15 residues in the CDR3. The V gene's germline CDR1 is SGDLS and CDR2 YYNGEE. After removal of 1 base from V and 1 base from J, the junction contained 5 bases not matched to a gene. CDR3 sequence (DNA): TGTGCCAGCAGCGTAAGCGGGACGGAGTCCTACGAGCAGTACTTC. It translates to CASSVSGTESYEQYF.

V and J are TRBV5-1 and TRBJ2-1, with 8 bases identical to TRBD2. The CDR3 extends over 15 amino acids. CDR1 and CDR2 (germline): SGHRS, YFSETQ. V was clipped by 4 bases and J by 9 bases; unmatched bases: 12. CDR3 loop: CASSPEAGGWSEQFF. The CDR3 region has the DNA TGCGCCAGCAGCCCGGAGGCGGGGGGATGGTCTGAGCAGTTCTTC.

J is TRBJ2-5 and V is TRBV24-1; 7 bases align to TRBD1. Looked up from germline, CDR1 is KGHDR and CDR2 is SFDVKD. CDR3 length: 17 residues. Germline trimming cut 5 bases from V and 2 bases from J; bases unmatched to any gene: 13. The CDR3 DNA follows: TGTGCCACCAGTGCCCTAGGCTCTTTACAGGGGCAAGAGACCCAGTACTTC. Translated, it gives CATSALGSLQGQETQYF.

V usage is TRBV2 and J usage is TRBJ2-1; 10 positions match TRBD2. The CDR3 contains 15 residues. The V and J ends lost 7 bases and 6 bases, in that order; junction bases with no gene match: 9. CDR1 and CDR2 (germline): SNHLY, FYNNEI. CDR3 in DNA: TGTGCCAGCAAACTCCTAGCGGGAGTTAGCAATGAGCAGTTCTTC. Its translation: CASKLLAGVSNEQFF.

To note about this clone: One end of the junction varies from germline; a read error may be responsible. The V call is TRBV12-3 or TRBV12-4, the J call TRBJ2-7, with 8 bases matching TRBD1. CDR3 length: 11 amino acids. This CDR3 reads CASIPGTGPTF. CDR3 sequence (DNA): TGTGCCAGCATCCCTGGGACAGGACCCACCTTC.

The chain joins TRBV24-1 to TRBJ1-1; weak D call: TRBD1 (5 bases). V dropped 6 bases and J dropped 1 base, with 8 bases sitting between them. The CDR3 runs to 13 residues. Germline CDR1 reads KGHDR; CDR2 reads SFDVKD. The CDR3 DNA is TGTGCCACCAGTCCTGGGGCGAACACTGAAGCTTTCTTT. Its translation: CATSPGANTEAFF.

V and J are TRBV11-3 and TRBJ2-1, with 7 bases that match TRBD2. Germline V gene lookup returns CDR1 SGHNT and CDR2 YENEEA. V gave up 9 bases and J gave up 1 base; unmatched junction bases: 12. The CDR3 covers 16 residues. The CDR3 nucleotides read TGTGCCAGTACCCCGGGGGGTAGGGCTTCCTACAATGAGCAGTTCTTC. Its protein product is CASTPGGRASYNEQFF.

The chain joins TRBV11-2 to TRBJ2-1; no clear D. The CDR3 sequence is 14 residues long. The germline V gene has CDR1 SGHAT and CDR2 FQNNGV. V dropped 0 bases and J dropped 0 bases, with 3 bases sitting between them. Here the CDR3 DNA reads TGTGCCAGCAGCTTAGACAGCTCCTACAATGAGCAGTTCTTC. The encoded protein is CASSLDSSYNEQFF. Using reference TRBV11-2 and TRBJ2-1 for the parts outside the CDR3, the full variable domain is EAGVAQSPRYKIIEKRQSVAFWCNPISGHATLYWYQQILGQGPKLLIQFQNNGVVDDSQLPKDRFSAERLKGVDSTLKIQPAKLEDSAVYLCASSLDSSYNEQFFGPGTRLTVL.

V and J are TRBV2 and TRBJ2-7; D possibly corresponds to TRBD1 (7 bases). The CDR3 runs to 17 residues. V lost 0 bases and J lost 3, with 18 bases in between. Germline V gene sequence: CDR1 SNHLY, CDR2 FYNNEI. CDR3 sequence reads: CASSEAGGQSLLYEQYF. The CDR3, as DNA: TGTGCCAGCAGTGAAGCGGGGGGACAGTCCCTACTCTACGAGCAGTACTTC.

The genes are TRBV7-8 and TRBJ2-7; the match to TRBD2 covers 10 bases. The CDR3 runs to 15 residues. The V segment lost 5 bases and the J segment 1 base; nucleotides outside the gene matches: 5. CDR1 and CDR2 (germline): SGHVS, FQNEAQ. CDR3 in DNA: TGTGCCAGCAGCCCTACTAGCGGGAAATCCTACGAGCAGTACTTC. Its translation: CASSPTSGKSYEQYF.

V and J are TRBV5-1 and TRBJ1-4; no reliable D call. The CDR3 has 14 residues. Looked up from germline, CDR1 is SGHRS and CDR2 is YFSETQ. Trimming stripped 0 bases from V and 5 bases from J, with 8 bases between. DNA for the CDR3: TGCGCCAGCAGCTTGGGTGACGGGAATGAAAAACTGTTTTTT. Protein: CASSLGDGNEKLFF.

The V and J genes are TRBV3-1 (or the pseudogene TRBV3-2) and TRBJ2-1; TRBD1 agrees at 7 bases. Germline V gene sequence: CDR1 LGHDT, CDR2 YNNKEL (reference sequence). V lost 0 bases to trimming and J lost 3 bases; unmatched junction nucleotides: 5. CDR3 length equals 16 residues. The CDR3 DNA reads TGTGCCAGCAGCCAAGAAGGGGCAGGGGGCTACAATGAGCAGTTCTTC. It codes for CASSQEGAGGYNEQFF.

This clone was counted a few times. The chain recombines TRBV4-1 with TRBJ2-1; D not resolved. The V gene's germline CDR1 is MGHRA and CDR2 YSYEKL. Trimming pared 1 base from V and 7 bases from J, leaving 8 bases between. This CDR3 is built from 13 residues. The CDR3 reads CASSQGASNEQFF. CDR3 DNA: TGCGCCAGCAGCCAAGGGGCCTCTAATGAGCAGTTCTTC.

The CDR3 DNA follows: TGTGCTAGTGGACTAACAGGTCTCACCTTC. It is translated as CASGLTGLTF. The V gene is TRBV12-5, the J gene TRBJ1-2, with D maybe TRBD1 (5 bases). Per the germline V gene, CDR1 is LGHNT and CDR2 is FRNRAP. There are 10 residues in the CDR3. Trimming took 6 bases from V and 13 from J, leaving 12 bases between them.

The chain recombines TRBV4-2 with TRBJ2-3, with 11 bases lining up with TRBD2. This CDR3 is built from 17 residues. CDR1 is LGHNA and CDR2 is YNFKEQ in the germline V gene. Trimming cost V 5 bases and J 4 bases; bases outside gene matches: 11. CDR3 in amino acids: CASSVTLAGVGADTQYF. DNA for the CDR3: TGTGCCAGCAGCGTCACACTAGCGGGGGTTGGGGCAGATACGCAGTATTTT.

The chain employs TRBV6-1 and TRBJ2-1, with a weak D call TRBD2 (5 bases). V lost 3 bases and J lost 2, with 8 bases in between. The germline V gene has CDR1 MNHNS and CDR2 SASEGT. CDR3 length equals 14 residues. CDR3 region: CASSERAAYNEQFF. Written as DNA, the CDR3 is TGTGCCAGCAGTGAGCGGGCCGCCTACAATGAGCAGTTCTTC.

The gene calls are TRBV6-5 and TRBJ1-2; 9 bases map to TRBD1. Germline assignment: CDR1 MNHEY and CDR2 SVGAGI. This CDR3 region has 13 residues. J was trimmed by 5 bases and V by 4 bases; bases with no gene match: 2. The CDR3 nucleotides are TGTGCCAGCAGTTTCGACAGGGGGTATGGCTACACCTTC. Amino acids: CASSFDRGYGYTF.

The rearrangement links TRBV13 to TRBJ2-1; 12 bases align to TRBD2. V gave up 2 bases and J gave up 9 bases; unmatched junction bases: 8. Germline V gives CDR1 PRHDT, CDR2 FYEKMQ (reference sequence). The CDR3 is 16 residues long. CDR3 DNA sequence: TGTGCCAGCAGCTTACAGCTAGCGGGGGGGTTACGTGAGCAGTTCTTC. Its translation is CASSLQLAGGLREQFF. Combining the CDR3 with reference TRBV13 and TRBJ2-1 gives the whole variable domain AAGVIQSPRHLIKEKRETATLKCYPIPRHDTVYWYQQGPGQDPQFLISFYEKMQSDKGSIPDRFSAQQFSDYHSELNMSSLELGDSALYFCASSLQLAGGLREQFFGPGTRLTVL.

This clone was found once. This specimen includes other DNA sequences encoding the same CDR3. This chain connects TRBV11-2 to TRBJ2-1; perhaps TRBD2 as D (6 bases). Germline V CDR1 and CDR2: SGHAT, FQNNGV. This CDR3 comprises 15 residues. Deletions cut 2 bases from V and 0 bases from J, with 8 bases between. DNA for the CDR3: TGTGCCAGCAGCTTAATCGGGAGCTCCTACAATGAGCAGTTCTTC. Amino acids: CASSLIGSSYNEQFF.

CDR3 in amino acids: CALGVDYGYTF. In DNA, the CDR3 is TGTGCCTTAGGGGTCGACTATGGCTACACCTTC. The chain uses TRBV12-3 or TRBV12-4 and TRBJ1-2; possible D gene TRBD1, 5 bases. Trimming removed 11 bases from V and 3 bases from J, with 10 bases in between. This CDR3 contains 11 residues.

The V and J genes are TRBV6-5 and TRBJ2-2; no firm D call. Germline assignment: CDR1 MNHEY and CDR2 SVGAGI. CDR3 length: 14 amino acids. V gave up 9 bases and J gave up 2 bases, with 13 bases separating them. CDR3 in DNA: TGTGCCAGTTTAAGGCAGGCAAACACCGGGGAGCTGTTTTTT. Translation: CASLRQANTGELFF.

The rearrangement uses TRBV7-9 and TRBJ2-7; 9 bases align to TRBD1. V was clipped by 5 bases and J by 2 bases; unmatched bases: 10. Germline V gives CDR1 SEHNR, CDR2 FQNEAQ (reference sequence). This CDR3 is built from 16 residues. The chain's CDR3 is CASSARGQGRTYEQYF. CDR3 DNA: TGTGCCAGCAGCGCCCGGGGACAGGGTAGGACCTACGAGCAGTACTTC.

In its sample, this clone was seen a few times. This chain links TRBV11-3 with TRBJ1-2, with D perhaps TRBD1 (6 bases). The germline V gene has CDR1 SGHNT and CDR2 YENEEA. Trimming stripped 5 bases from V and 5 bases from J, with 12 bases between. The CDR3 totals 13 residues. CDR3 in DNA: TGTGCCAGCAGCGTTGACAGGACTTATGGCTACACCTTC. This gives the protein CASSVDRTYGYTF.

This chain joins TRBV30 and TRBJ2-3; TRBD1 agrees at 7 bases. The CDR3 has 16 amino acids. The ends lost 0 bases at V and 0 bases at J; junction bases unmatched: 6. Germline CDR1 and CDR2: GTSNPN and SVGIG (reference sequence). CDR3 protein: CAWSVQGDLSTDTQYF. The CDR3 region has the DNA TGTGCCTGGAGTGTCCAGGGGGACCTTAGCACAGATACGCAGTATTTT.

The chain carries TRBV7-9 and TRBJ2-4; 7 bases line up with TRBD1. The V and J ends lost 3 bases and 3 bases, in that order; junction bases with no gene match: 5. Germline values: CDR1 SEHNR, CDR2 FQNEAQ (reference sequence). This CDR3 contains 15 residues. The CDR3 nucleotides read TGTGCCAGCAGCTTTGGAGACAGGGACAAAAACATTCAGTACTTC. This sequence encodes CASSFGDRDKNIQYF.

The V call is TRBV19, the J call TRBJ2-1; weak D call: TRBD1 (6 bases). CDR3 size: 14 residues. V was cut by 1 base and J by 6 bases, with 10 bases left in between. Germline V CDR1 and CDR2: LNHDA, SQIVND (reference sequence). CDR3: CASSIVGRGNEQFF. CDR3 nucleotides: TGTGCCAGTAGTATAGTTGGCAGGGGCAATGAGCAGTTCTTC.

V and J are TRBV7-2 and TRBJ2-5; TRBD2 agrees at 8 bases. The trim removed 0 bases at V and 4 bases at J, leaving 4 bases unmatched. The germline CDR1 and CDR2 sequences are SGHTA and FQGNSA. This CDR3 spans 15 amino acids. CDR3: CASSLAGLAGETQYF. CDR3 nucleotides: TGTGCCAGCAGCTTAGCAGGTCTAGCGGGAGAGACCCAGTACTTC.

The V call is TRBV5-6, the J call TRBJ1-5; 9 positions match TRBD1. V shed 4 bases, J shed 3 bases, and the junction held 5 bases outside the gene matches. This CDR3 has 15 amino acids. From germline, CDR1 is SGHDT and CDR2 YYEEEE. CDR3 sequence: CASSIRDRVNQPQHF. CDR3 sequence (DNA): TGTGCCAGCAGCATCCGGGACAGGGTCAATCAGCCCCAGCATTTT.

In regard to this clone: Other nucleotide sequences in the sample specify the same CDR3. The chain employs TRBV5-1 and TRBJ1-1; 11 positions agree with TRBD1. The germline CDR1 and CDR2 sequences are SGHRS and YFSETQ. The CDR3 loop spans 14 amino acids. J was trimmed by 5 bases and V by 4 bases; bases with no gene match: 4. As DNA, the CDR3 is TGCGCCAGCAGCGCGGGACAGGGGGGTACTGAAGCTTTCTTT. It is translated as CASSAGQGGTEAFF.

The V call is TRBV19, the J call TRBJ2-7; D perhaps matches TRBD1 (5 bases). Trimming pared 5 bases from V and 3 bases from J, leaving 14 bases between. This CDR3 region has 14 residues. CDR1 is LNHDA, CDR2 SQIVND, per germline (reference sequence). This CDR3 reads CASSLNRRGYEQYF. The CDR3 nucleotides read TGTGCCAGTAGTCTGAACCGAAGGGGCTACGAGCAGTACTTC. The entire variable domain, with the rest obtained from reference TRBV19 and TRBJ2-7, is as follows: DGGITQSPKYLFRKEGQNVTLSCEQNLNHDAMYWYRQDPGQGLRLIYYSQIVNDFQKGDIAEGYSVSREKKESFPLTVTSAQKNPTAFYLCASSLNRRGYEQYFGPGTRLTVT.

The genes are TRBV5-4 and TRBJ2-4; TRBD1 matches at 10 bases. J lost 5 bases, V lost 4 bases, and 9 bases had no gene match. CDR1 is SGHNT, CDR2 YYREEE, per germline (reference sequence). The CDR3 totals 16 residues. The CDR3 spells CASSAPSGTGENIQYF. Here the CDR3 DNA reads TGTGCCAGCAGCGCGCCTTCCGGGACAGGGGAAAACATTCAGTACTTC.